These 28 T cell receptor beta chains share one sample of origin, sequenced in a study of blood T cell repertoires in COVID-19. The method was immunoSEQ multiplex PCR; TCRdb's version includes in-frame clones alone and lacks a portion of them. Of some 400,000 clones in the sample, approximately 89% were seen once. Sequencing was performed on PBMCs or T cells enriched from blood (not recorded which). The receptors derive from a woman between 25 and 40 years old who had recovered from COVID-19.

The chain carries TRBV29-1 and TRBJ2-3; 7 bases map to TRBD2. Germline V gene data show CDR1 as SQVTM and CDR2 as ANQGSEA. CDR3 length: 15 residues. With 3 bases clipped from V and 3 bases from J, the junction kept 9 bases outside the gene matches. CDR3 protein: CSVDGTWEGTDTQYF. CDR3 in DNA: TGCAGCGTTGATGGGACCTGGGAGGGAACAGATACGCAGTATTTT.

The chain uses TRBV5-4 and TRBJ2-1, with TRBD2 as a possible D gene (6 bases). Per germline, CDR1 SGHNT and CDR2 YYREEE (reference sequence). V lost 1 base, J lost 3 bases, and 11 bases lay in between. This CDR3 is built from 15 residues. CDR3 region: CASSLPGVVYNEQFF. The CDR3 DNA sequence: TGTGCCAGCAGCTTGCCGGGAGTGGTCTACAATGAGCAGTTCTTC.

The chain recombines TRBV7-9 with TRBJ2-7; 8 bases are a match to TRBD1. With V trimmed by 8 bases and J by 5 bases, 11 bases remained unmatched. Germline CDR1 and CDR2: SEHNR and FQNEAQ (reference sequence). The CDR3 loop spans 14 amino acids. The CDR3 is CASLSPRGLNEQYF. CDR3 nucleotides: TGTGCCAGCCTTAGCCCCAGGGGGCTTAACGAGCAGTACTTC.

The chain links TRBV12-3 or TRBV12-4 to TRBJ2-5; maybe TRBD2 (5 bases). Trimming removed 3 bases at V and 5 bases at J, with 10 bases between. This CDR3 is 13 amino acids long. CDR3 sequence (DNA): TGTGCCAGCAGTTTGGACTTCGGCGAGACCCAGTACTTC. This encodes CASSLDFGETQYF.

This chain links TRBV5-6 with TRBJ1-3, with 7 bases aligning to TRBD1. With V trimmed by 6 bases and J by 4 bases, 7 bases remained unmatched. There are 14 residues in the CDR3. Germline CDR1 reads SGHDT; CDR2 reads YYEEEE. The CDR3 sequence: CASTGDREGNTIYF. The CDR3 DNA sequence: TGTGCCAGCACCGGGGACAGAGAGGGAAACACCATATATTTT.

CDR3 DNA sequence: TGTGCCAGCAGCTTAGATGGAGGGGTTAATTCACCCCTCCACTTT. Its translation: CASSLDGGVNSPLHF. V and J are TRBV11-2 and TRBJ1-6; a weak D match, TRBD1 (5 bases). Germline V gene sequence: CDR1 SGHAT, CDR2 FQNNGV. This CDR3 region has 15 residues. The ends were cut back, 0 bases at V and 6 bases at J, with 9 bases in the middle.

This clone was seen only a few times. The CDR3 DNA sequence: TGTGCCAGCAGCTTAGGTAACAGCTACGAGCAGTACTTC. This gives the protein CASSLGNSYEQYF. The chain employs TRBV7-8 and TRBJ2-7; D remains unclear. Trimming shortened V by 1 base and J by 3 bases, and 7 bases separated the two germline ends. CDR1 SGHVS and CDR2 FQNEAQ come from the germline V gene. CDR3 size: 13 residues.

The rearrangement links TRBV5-6 to TRBJ1-1, with a weak D call TRBD1 (6 bases). CDR3 length: 18 amino acids. Between the trimmed V and J ends, which lost 4 bases and 11 bases, there was a span of 33 bases. Germline CDR1 is SGHDT and CDR2 is YYEEEE. CDR3: CASSQHLRQDPYVQTAFF. The CDR3 DNA is TGTGCCAGCAGCCAACACCTCAGACAGGACCCCTACGTGCAGACGGCTTTCTTT. The full variable domain, completed using reference TRBV5-6 and TRBJ1-1, is DAGVTQSPTHLIKTRGQQVTLRCSPKSGHDTVSWYQQALGQGPQFIFQYYEEEERQRGNFPDRFSGHQFPNYSSELNVNALLLGDSALYLCASSQHLRQDPYVQTAFFGQGTRLTVV.

The chain employs TRBV3-1 (or the pseudogene TRBV3-2) and TRBJ2-2; 10 bases match TRBD2. The germline CDR1 and CDR2 sequences are LGHDT and YNNKEL (reference sequence). This CDR3 spans 16 amino acids. Unmatched junction bases numbered 3, after V lost 4 bases and J lost 1 base. The CDR3 reads CASSLPSGGNTGELFF. CDR3 nucleotides: TGTGCCAGCAGCCTTCCTAGCGGGGGGAACACCGGGGAGCTGTTTTTT.

V usage is TRBV15 and J usage is TRBJ1-5; D gene ambiguous. In germline, CDR1 is LNHNV, CDR2 YYDKDF (reference sequence). The V and J ends lost 0 bases and 2 bases respectively, with 17 bases between them. The CDR3 consists of 18 residues. The CDR3 loop reads CATSRERASGIGNQPQHF. The CDR3 DNA reads TGTGCCACCAGCAGAGAAAGGGCTTCGGGGATAGGCAATCAGCCCCAGCATTTT.

The V and J genes are TRBV18 and TRBJ2-3; unclear D gene. The CDR3 totals 12 residues. Germline-derived CDR1 and CDR2 are KGHSH and LQKENI. The V and J ends lost 3 bases and 5 bases respectively, with 6 bases between them. The CDR3 here is CASSPIQDTQYF. In nucleotides, the CDR3 is TGTGCCAGCTCACCCATCCAAGATACGCAGTATTTT.

The rearrangement uses TRBV2 and TRBJ1-5; 8 bases fit TRBD1. The CDR3 is 13 amino acids. V gave up 8 bases and J gave up 6 bases; unmatched junction bases: 6. Germline CDR1 and CDR2: SNHLY and FYNNEI. The CDR3 DNA is TGTGCCAGCTTAGGACAGGGAAGTCAGCCCCAGCATTTT. It translates to CASLGQGSQPQHF.

This chain links TRBV5-1 with TRBJ1-4; D call uncertain. CDR3 size: 13 residues. Trimming removed 0 bases at V and 4 bases at J, with 4 bases between. Germline V gene lookup returns CDR1 SGHRS and CDR2 YFSETQ. The CDR3 sequence is CASSLVGNEKLFF. The CDR3 DNA sequence: TGCGCCAGCAGCTTGGTCGGTAATGAAAAACTGTTTTTT.

This chain connects TRBV6-1 to TRBJ2-5; the match to TRBD2 covers 8 bases. V dropped 5 bases and J dropped 2; count of bases not matched to a gene: 7. CDR3 size: 15 residues. CDR1 and CDR2 from the germline V gene are MNHNS and SASEGT. CDR3 sequence: CASSNSGMDQETQYF. The CDR3 DNA sequence: TGTGCCAGCAGTAATAGCGGGATGGATCAAGAGACCCAGTACTTC.

CDR3 sequence reads: CASTPDSLNYGYTF. In DNA form, the CDR3 reads TGTGCCAGCACTCCGGACAGCCTTAACTATGGCTACACCTTC. The gene calls are TRBV6-5 and TRBJ1-2, with a possible D match to TRBD1 (6 bases). The CDR3 runs to 14 residues. Germline V gene lookup returns CDR1 MNHEY and CDR2 SVGAGI. Deletions cut 7 bases from V and 1 base from J, with 13 bases between.

This chain joins TRBV27 and TRBJ2-7; TRBD2 might be the D (5 bases). The V and J ends lost 3 bases and 5 bases respectively, with 11 bases between them. The CDR3 has 13 amino acids. Germline CDR1 MNHEY, CDR2 SMNVEV (reference sequence). The CDR3 DNA reads as TGTGCCAGCAGTTTTCCCGGAGGCCACGAGCAGTACTTC. Protein: CASSFPGGHEQYF.

Details on this clone: The same CDR3 is also encoded by other DNA sequences in this sample. This chain connects TRBV18 to TRBJ2-7; 8 nucleotides agree with TRBD1. The ends lost 2 bases at V and 4 bases at J; junction bases unmatched: 7. Per the germline V gene, CDR1 is KGHSH and CDR2 is LQKENI. The CDR3 contains 15 residues. The CDR3 coding sequence is TGTGCCAGCTCACCAGGACAGGGTAATCGGTACGAGCAGTACTTC. This encodes CASSPGQGNRYEQYF.

CDR3 sequence reads: CASSPGQGTEAFF. The CDR3 bases are TGTGCCAGCTCCCCGGGACAGGGGACTGAAGCTTTCTTT. V usage is TRBV6-6 and J usage is TRBJ1-1, with TRBD1 matching 10 bases. The junction had 5 bases not matched to a gene; V was cut back by 8 bases and J by 5 bases. Germline values: CDR1 MNHNY, CDR2 SVGAGI (reference sequence). The CDR3 spans 13 residues.

The chain uses TRBV15 and TRBJ1-2; D is perhaps TRBD1 (6 bases). Germline values: CDR1 LNHNV, CDR2 YYDKDF (reference sequence). V was trimmed by 3 bases and J by 0 bases, leaving 17 bases between them. CDR3 length equals 17 residues. Here the CDR3 DNA reads TGTGCCACCAGCAGGGCCCAAGGGGGTATCACTAACTATGGCTACACCTTC. Translation gives CATSRAQGGITNYGYTF.

The chain couples TRBV5-1 to TRBJ2-5; TRBD2 matches 14 bases. Germline CDR1 reads SGHRS; CDR2 reads YFSETQ. CDR3 size: 17 residues. J gave up 5 bases and V 4 bases, and 10 bases lay outside the gene matches. This CDR3 is CASSIGTSGSRAETQYF. As DNA, the CDR3 is TGCGCCAGCAGCATCGGGACTAGCGGGAGTCGAGCGGAGACCCAGTACTTC. The variable domain in full, completed from reference TRBV5-1 and TRBJ2-5, reads KAGVTQTPRYLIKTRGQQVTLSCSPISGHRSVSWYQQTPGQGLQFLFEYFSETQRNKGNFPGRFSGRQFSNSRSEMNVSTLELGDSALYLCASSIGTSGSRAETQYFGPGTRLLVL.

The chain uses TRBV18 and TRBJ2-1; 14 nucleotides line up with TRBD2. Germline V CDR1 and CDR2: KGHSH, LQKENI. The CDR3 has 15 residues. V gave up 6 bases and J gave up 9 bases; unmatched junction bases: 7. CDR3 residues: CASSPGLAGVGEQFF. The CDR3 coding sequence is TGTGCCAGCTCTCCGGGACTAGCGGGAGTAGGTGAGCAGTTCTTC.

J is TRBJ1-2 and V is TRBV28; D is ambiguous. This CDR3 is 12 amino acids long. CDR1 and CDR2 (germline): MDHEN, SYDVKM. V lost 6 bases, J lost 0 bases, and 5 bases lay in between. The CDR3 spells CASRRSNYGYTF. CDR3 coding DNA: TGTGCCAGCAGGAGATCTAACTATGGCTACACCTTC.

This chain uses TRBV7-9 with TRBJ2-1; no clear D. Trimming cost V 1 base and J 6 bases, with 13 bases left between them. Germline CDR1 reads SEHNR; CDR2 reads FQNEAQ (reference sequence). The CDR3 covers 15 residues. The CDR3 loop is CASSLGSGVRNEQFF. The CDR3 nucleotides read TGTGCCAGCAGCTTAGGCTCGGGTGTGCGCAATGAGCAGTTCTTC. Looking up the rest from reference TRBV7-9 and TRBJ2-1 gives the full variable domain: DTGVSQNPRHKITKRGQNVTFRCDPISEHNRLYWYRQTLGQGPEFLTYFQNEAQLEKSRLLSDRFSAERPKGSFSTLEIQRTEQGDSAMYLCASSLGSGVRNEQFFGPGTRLTVL.

V is TRBV5-4 and J is TRBJ2-5, with D possibly TRBD1 on 5 matching bases. Germline loops: CDR1 SGHNT, CDR2 YYREEE (reference sequence). The CDR3 extends over 15 amino acids. Trimming left V 4 bases short and J 1 base short, with 14 bases between. CDR3 sequence (DNA): TGTGCCAGCAGCCCCCTACTGACAGCCCAAGAGACCCAGTACTTC. Amino acid sequence: CASSPLLTAQETQYF.

The chain has TRBV11-1 and TRBJ1-1; 11 bases are a match to TRBD1. The CDR3 runs 15 residues. J gave up 5 bases and V 5 bases, and 7 bases lay outside the gene matches. In germline, CDR1 is SGHAT, CDR2 FQDESV (reference sequence). The chain's CDR3 is CASSLNGQGATEAFF. Written as DNA, the CDR3 is TGTGCCAGCAGCCTGAATGGACAGGGGGCGACTGAAGCTTTCTTT. The full variable domain, its missing parts supplied by reference TRBV11-1 and TRBJ1-1, is EAEVAQSPRYKITEKSQAVAFWCDPISGHATLYWYRQILGQGPELLVQFQDESVVDDSQLPKDRFSAERLKGVDSTLKIQPAELGDSAMYLCASSLNGQGATEAFFGQGTRLTVV.

The chain employs TRBV28 and TRBJ2-7; D is uncertain. Looked up from germline, CDR1 is MDHEN and CDR2 is SYDVKM. This CDR3 is 15 amino acids long. The V and J ends lost 5 bases and 0 bases respectively, with 14 bases between them. The DNA of the CDR3 is TGTGCCAGCAGTGTGCAAGTGATGAGCTCCTACGAGCAGTACTTC. It codes for CASSVQVMSSYEQYF.

This clone has a single count. The chain uses TRBV7-2 and TRBJ2-1, with a possible D match to TRBD2 (6 bases). The CDR3 has 15 residues. Between the trimmed V and J ends, which lost 6 bases and 5 bases, there was a span of 17 bases. Per the germline V gene, CDR1 is SGHTA and CDR2 is FQGNSA. In nucleotides, the CDR3 is TGTGCCAGCAGTAATCGGGGCGGGGAGAACAATGAGCAGTTCTTC. This sequence encodes CASSNRGGENNEQFF.

The chain has TRBV5-4 and TRBJ1-5; 7 bases align to TRBD1. Looked up from germline, CDR1 is SGHNT and CDR2 is YYREEE (reference sequence). After removal of 3 bases from V and 7 bases from J, the junction contained 4 bases not matched to a gene. The CDR3 runs to 13 residues. CDR3 nucleotide sequence: TGTGCCAGCAGCTACGACAGGGACCAGCCCCAGCATTTT. Protein product: CASSYDRDQPQHF.